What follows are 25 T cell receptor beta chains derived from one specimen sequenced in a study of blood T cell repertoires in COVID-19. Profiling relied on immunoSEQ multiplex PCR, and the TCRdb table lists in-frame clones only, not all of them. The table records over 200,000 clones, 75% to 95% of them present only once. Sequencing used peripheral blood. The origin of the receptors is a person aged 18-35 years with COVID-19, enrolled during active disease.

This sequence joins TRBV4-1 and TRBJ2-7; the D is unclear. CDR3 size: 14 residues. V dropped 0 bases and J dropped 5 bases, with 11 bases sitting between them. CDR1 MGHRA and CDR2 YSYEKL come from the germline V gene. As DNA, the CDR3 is TGCGCCAGCAGCCAAGATCCTATCCTCCACGAGCAGTACTTC. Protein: CASSQDPILHEQYF.

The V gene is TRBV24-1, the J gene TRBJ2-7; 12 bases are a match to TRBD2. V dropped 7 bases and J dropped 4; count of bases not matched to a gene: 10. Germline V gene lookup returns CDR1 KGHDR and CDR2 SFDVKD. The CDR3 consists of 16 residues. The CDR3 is CATRSPRTSGKYEQYF. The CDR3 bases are TGTGCCACCAGGTCACCCCGGACTAGCGGGAAATACGAGCAGTACTTC.

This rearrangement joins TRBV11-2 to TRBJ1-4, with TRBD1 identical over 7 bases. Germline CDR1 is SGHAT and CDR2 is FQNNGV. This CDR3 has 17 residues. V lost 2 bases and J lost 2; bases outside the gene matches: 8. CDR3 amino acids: CASSLNPTGATNEKLFF. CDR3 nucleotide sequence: TGTGCCAGCAGCTTAAACCCTACAGGGGCCACTAATGAAAAACTGTTTTTT.

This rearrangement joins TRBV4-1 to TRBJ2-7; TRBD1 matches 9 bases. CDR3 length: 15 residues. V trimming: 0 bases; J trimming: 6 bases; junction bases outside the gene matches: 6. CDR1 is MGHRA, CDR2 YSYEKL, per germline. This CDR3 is CASSQEPGQGPEQYF. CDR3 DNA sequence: TGCGCCAGCAGCCAAGAACCGGGACAGGGCCCCGAGCAGTACTTC.

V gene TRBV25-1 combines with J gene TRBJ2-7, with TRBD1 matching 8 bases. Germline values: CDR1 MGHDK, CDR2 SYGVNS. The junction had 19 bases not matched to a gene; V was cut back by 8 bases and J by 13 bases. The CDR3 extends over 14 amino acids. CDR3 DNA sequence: TGTGCCAGCGGCCCCGGGACAGGAAAACTCGTCGTATACTTC. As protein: CASGPGTGKLVVYF.

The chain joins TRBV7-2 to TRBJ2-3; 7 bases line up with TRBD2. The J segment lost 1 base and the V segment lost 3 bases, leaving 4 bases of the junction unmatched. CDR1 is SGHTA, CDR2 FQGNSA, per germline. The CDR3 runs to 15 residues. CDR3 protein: CASSFGAGGTDTQYF. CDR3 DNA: TGTGCCAGCAGCTTTGGGGCGGGGGGCACAGATACGCAGTATTTT.

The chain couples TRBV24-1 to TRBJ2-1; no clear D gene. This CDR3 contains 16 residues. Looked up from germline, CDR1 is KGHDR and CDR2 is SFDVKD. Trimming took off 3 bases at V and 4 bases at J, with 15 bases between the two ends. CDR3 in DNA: TGTGCCACCAGTGATCCAACCGAAGGAGCGTACAATGAGCAGTTCTTC. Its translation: CATSDPTEGAYNEQFF.

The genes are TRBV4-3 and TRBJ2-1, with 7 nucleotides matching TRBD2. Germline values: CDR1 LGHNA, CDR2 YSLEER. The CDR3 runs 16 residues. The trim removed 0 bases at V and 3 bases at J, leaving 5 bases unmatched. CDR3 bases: TGCGCCAGCAGCCAAGATACCCCTAGCGGCTACAATGAGCAGTTCTTC. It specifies CASSQDTPSGYNEQFF.

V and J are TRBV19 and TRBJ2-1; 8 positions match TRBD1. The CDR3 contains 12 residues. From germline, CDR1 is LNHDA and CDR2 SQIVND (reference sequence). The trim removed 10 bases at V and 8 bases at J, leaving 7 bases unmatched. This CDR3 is CATSDRVDEQFF. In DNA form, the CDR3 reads TGTGCCACCTCGGACAGGGTGGATGAGCAGTTCTTC.

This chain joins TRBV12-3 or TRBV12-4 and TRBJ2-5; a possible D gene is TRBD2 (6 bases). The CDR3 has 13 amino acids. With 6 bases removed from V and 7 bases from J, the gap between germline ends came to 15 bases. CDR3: CASSLSGPGTQYF. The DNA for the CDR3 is TGTGCCAGCAGCCTTAGCGGCCCCGGGACCCAGTACTTC.

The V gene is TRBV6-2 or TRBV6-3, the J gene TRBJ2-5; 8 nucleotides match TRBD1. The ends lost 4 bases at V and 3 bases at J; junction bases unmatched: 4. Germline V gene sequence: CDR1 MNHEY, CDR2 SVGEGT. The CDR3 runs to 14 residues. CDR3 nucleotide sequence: TGTGCCAGCAGTTGGGGGACAGGCGAAGAGACCCAGTACTTC. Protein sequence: CASSWGTGEETQYF.

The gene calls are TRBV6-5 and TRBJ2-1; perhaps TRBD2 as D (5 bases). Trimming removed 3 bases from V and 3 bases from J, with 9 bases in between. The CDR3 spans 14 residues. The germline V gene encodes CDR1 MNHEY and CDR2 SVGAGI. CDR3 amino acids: CASSYRGIYNEQFF. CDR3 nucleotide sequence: TGTGCCAGCAGTTATCGAGGGATCTACAATGAGCAGTTCTTC.

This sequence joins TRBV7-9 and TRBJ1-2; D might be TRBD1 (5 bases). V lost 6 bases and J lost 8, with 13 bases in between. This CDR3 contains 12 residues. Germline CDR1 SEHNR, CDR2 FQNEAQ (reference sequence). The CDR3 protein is CASRSQGDGYTF. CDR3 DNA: TGTGCCAGCAGATCTCAGGGCGACGGCTACACCTTC.

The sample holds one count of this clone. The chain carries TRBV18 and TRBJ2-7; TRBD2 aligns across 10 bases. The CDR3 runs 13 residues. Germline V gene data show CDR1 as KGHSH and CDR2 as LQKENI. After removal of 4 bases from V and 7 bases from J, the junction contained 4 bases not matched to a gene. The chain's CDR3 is CASSLELAGEQYF. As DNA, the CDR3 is TGTGCCAGCTCACTTGAACTAGCGGGGGAGCAGTACTTC.

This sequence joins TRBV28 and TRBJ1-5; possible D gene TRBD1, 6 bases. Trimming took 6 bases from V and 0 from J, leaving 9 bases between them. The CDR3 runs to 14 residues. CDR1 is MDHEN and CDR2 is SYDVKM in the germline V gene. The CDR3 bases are TGTGCCAGCAGGAGGGGGTATAGCAATCAGCCCCAGCATTTT. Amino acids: CASRRGYSNQPQHF.

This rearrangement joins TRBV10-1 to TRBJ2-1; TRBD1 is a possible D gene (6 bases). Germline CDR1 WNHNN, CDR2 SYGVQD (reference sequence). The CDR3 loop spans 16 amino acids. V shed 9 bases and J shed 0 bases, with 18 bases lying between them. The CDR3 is CARKLRGPSSYNEQFF. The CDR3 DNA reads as TGCGCCAGAAAACTCAGGGGCCCTAGCTCCTACAATGAGCAGTTCTTC.

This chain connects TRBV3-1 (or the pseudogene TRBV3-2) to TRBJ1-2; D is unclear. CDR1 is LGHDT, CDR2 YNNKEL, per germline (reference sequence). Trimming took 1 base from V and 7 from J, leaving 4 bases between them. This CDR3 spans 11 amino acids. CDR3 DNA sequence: TGTGCCAGCAGCCAAGGGCCTGGCTACACCTTC. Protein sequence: CASSQGPGYTF.

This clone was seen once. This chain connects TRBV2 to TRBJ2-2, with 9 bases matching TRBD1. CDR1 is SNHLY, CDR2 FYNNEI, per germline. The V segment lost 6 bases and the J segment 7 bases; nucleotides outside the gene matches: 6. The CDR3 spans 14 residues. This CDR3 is CASRSGQGVGELFF. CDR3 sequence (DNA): TGTGCCAGCAGATCGGGACAGGGCGTCGGGGAGCTGTTTTTT.

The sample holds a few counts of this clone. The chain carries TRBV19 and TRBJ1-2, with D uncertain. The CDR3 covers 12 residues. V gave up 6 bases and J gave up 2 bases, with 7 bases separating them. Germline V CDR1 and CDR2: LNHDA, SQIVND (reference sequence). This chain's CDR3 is CASSDGNYGYTF. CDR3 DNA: TGTGCCAGTAGCGACGGGAACTATGGCTACACCTTC. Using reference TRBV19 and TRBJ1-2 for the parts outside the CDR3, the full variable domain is DGGITQSPKYLFRKEGQNVTLSCEQNLNHDAMYWYRQDPGQGLRLIYYSQIVNDFQKGDIAEGYSVSREKKESFPLTVTSAQKNPTAFYLCASSDGNYGYTFGSGTRLTVV.

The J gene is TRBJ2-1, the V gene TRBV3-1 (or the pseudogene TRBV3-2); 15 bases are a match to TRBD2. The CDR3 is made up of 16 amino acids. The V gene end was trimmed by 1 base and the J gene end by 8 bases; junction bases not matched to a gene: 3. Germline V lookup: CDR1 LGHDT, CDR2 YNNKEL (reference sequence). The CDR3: CASSQAGLAGGDEQFF. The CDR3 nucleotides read TGTGCCAGCAGCCAAGCGGGACTAGCGGGAGGCGATGAGCAGTTCTTC.

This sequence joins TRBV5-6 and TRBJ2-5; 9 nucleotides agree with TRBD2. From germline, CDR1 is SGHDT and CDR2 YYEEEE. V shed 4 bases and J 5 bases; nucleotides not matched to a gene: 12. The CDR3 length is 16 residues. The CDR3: CASSPPWREGPETQYF. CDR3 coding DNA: TGTGCCAGCAGCCCCCCCTGGCGGGAGGGCCCTGAGACCCAGTACTTC.

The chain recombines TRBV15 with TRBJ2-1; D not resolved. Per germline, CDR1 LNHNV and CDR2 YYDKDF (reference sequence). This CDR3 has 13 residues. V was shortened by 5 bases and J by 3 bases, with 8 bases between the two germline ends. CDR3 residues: CATSEASYNEQFF. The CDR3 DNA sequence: TGTGCCACCAGCGAAGCGAGCTACAATGAGCAGTTCTTC.

Here the CDR3 DNA reads TGCGCCAGCAGCCAAGGAAGCGAGACTTCACCCCTCCACTTT. It specifies CASSQGSETSPLHF. This chain uses TRBV4-3 with TRBJ1-6; D not certain. Trimming pared 1 base from V and 9 bases from J, leaving 10 bases between. Germline V gives CDR1 LGHNA, CDR2 YSLEER. There are 14 residues in the CDR3.

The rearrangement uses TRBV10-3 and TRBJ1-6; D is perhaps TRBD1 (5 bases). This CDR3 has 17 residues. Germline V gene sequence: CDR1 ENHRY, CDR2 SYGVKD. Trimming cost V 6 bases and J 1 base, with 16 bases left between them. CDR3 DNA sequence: TGTGCCATCAGCGAGGCGCAGGGTGCGTCCTATAATTCACCCCTCCACTTT. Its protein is CAISEAQGASYNSPLHF.

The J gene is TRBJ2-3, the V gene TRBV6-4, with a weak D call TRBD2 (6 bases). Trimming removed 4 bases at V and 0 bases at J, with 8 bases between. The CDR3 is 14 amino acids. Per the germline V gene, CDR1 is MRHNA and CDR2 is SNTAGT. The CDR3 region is CASSVAGSTDTQYF. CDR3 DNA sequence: TGTGCCAGCAGTGTGGCGGGGAGCACAGATACGCAGTATTTT.